This TCR beta chain was identified in a study of blood T cell repertoires in COVID-19 (dated by TCRdb to the early 2020s). The study in broad terms: Samples covering the acute and convalescent phases of COVID-19 were provided by collaborators in the United States, Italy and Spain. The prospective study material was composed of cDNA or gDNA derived from T cells, B-cell-depleted T cells, or PBMCs. The dataset comprised deeply sampled blood TCRbeta repertoires from subjects exposed to, actively infected with, or recovered from COVID-19. The repertoires were released in a freely available public database meant as a resource for research on the immune response to SARS-CoV-2. Samples were obtained from the ongoing ImmuneRACE study (first 160 participants) and from 1,254 subjects provided by 6 global collaborators. Sample metadata almost always included a de-identified subject ID, COVID-19 status, age in years and sex. Where available, HLA class I and class II types were taken from metadata supplied by the sample provider and were not determined by assay-based typing. General study outcomes and caveats: How much clinical and demographic metadata was included differed by source and by participant, and the metadata was provided uncurated.

Enrolling through a virtual design, the prospective study's participants ranged in age from about 18 to 89 years and lived across about two dozen United States geographic areas. In the prospective study, cohorts were assigned on the basis of participant-reported clinical history obtained from a screening survey and a study questionnaire. Each participant in the prospective study had whole blood, serum and a nasopharyngeal or oropharyngeal swab collected by mobile phlebotomists. Over an approximately 2-month period, participants in the prospective study had the option of providing additional blood draws and questionnaires. Before DNA extraction, blood samples from the prospective study were shipped at room temperature or frozen. Comment on this clone: No cognate antigen has been identified for it. No base quality information exists; no much larger clone differs at one position.

TCRbeta CDR3 regions were amplified from genomic DNA by means of the immunoSEQ Assay, a bias-controlled multiplex PCR. The published analysis was carried out like this. Nucleated cell counts per sample were estimated from amplification of reference gene primers within the assay. Sequence reads were collapsed and filtered to measure the absolute abundance of every unique TCRbeta CDR3 rearrangement. For each sample, productive Simpson clonality was calculated as the square root of Simpson's diversity index over productive rearrangements. Held by TCRdb, this immuneACCESS table contains in-frame sequences only and omits some clones. Under half of the omission traces to an unresolved V gene where checked; the cause of the rest is unknown. That table gives V, J and clone size, and the DNA gave D and trimming. Within this sample are some 220,000 clones, with about nine tenths of them counted one time only. About 4% of the sample lies in the top ten.

Per the germline V gene, SGHAT is the CDR1 and FQNNGV is the CDR2. The CDR3 contains 15 residues, cysteine and phenylalanine counted. CDR3 DNA is the only sequence kept; it has 45 bases, read in frame from the first base. Clipping removes 0 bases from V and 6 bases from J, with 2 as the unmatched junction base count. The specimen sequenced was PBMCs or T cells enriched from blood (not recorded which). The chain couples TRBV11-2 to TRBJ2-1; 10 nucleotides in the junction match TRBD2. The receptor's source is a woman aged 40 to 50 with acute COVID-19. The CDR3 loop reads CASSLESSGGNEQFF. The nucleotide sequence is given as TGTGCCAGCAGCTTAGAGTCTAGCGGGGGCAATGAGCAGTTCTTC.